Below are 4 T cell receptor beta chains sequenced from a single sample in a study of blood T cell repertoires in COVID-19. The method was immunoSEQ multiplex PCR; TCRdb's version includes in-frame clones alone and lacks a portion of them. This table holds about 190,000 clones, 75% to 95% found once. The sequenced material came from peripheral blood. The source is a man aged 45-65 years with acute or convalescent COVID-19.

The chain has TRBV18 and TRBJ2-7, with D possibly matching TRBD1 (5 bases). From germline, CDR1 is KGHSH and CDR2 LQKENI. This CDR3 spans 12 amino acids. V was clipped by 2 bases and J by 7 bases, with 9 bases between them. The CDR3 here is CASSPGHSEQYV. The CDR3 DNA reads as TGTGCCAGCTCACCAGGACATTCTGAGCAGTACGTC.

The chain has TRBV6-4 and TRBJ1-3, with D hard to call. V lost 4 bases, J lost 4 bases, and 14 bases lay in between. From germline, CDR1 is MRHNA and CDR2 SNTAGT. The CDR3 totals 15 residues. The CDR3 reads CASSVEATVGNTIYF. For the CDR3, the DNA is TGTGCCAGCAGTGTCGAAGCCACCGTGGGAAACACCATATATTTT.

This chain links TRBV27 with TRBJ1-1, with D perhaps TRBD1 (5 bases). Deletions cut 4 bases from V and 5 bases from J, with 14 bases between. Germline V lookup: CDR1 MNHEY, CDR2 SMNVEV (reference sequence). CDR3 size: 14 residues. The CDR3 sequence is CASSSHRGGTEAFF. The DNA of the CDR3 is TGTGCCAGCAGTTCCCACCGCGGGGGAACTGAAGCTTTCTTT.

This clone was found once. V and J are TRBV7-2 and TRBJ2-7; D ambiguous. Trimming took 1 base from V and 3 from J, leaving 7 bases between them. The CDR3 covers 13 residues. Germline V gene sequence: CDR1 SGHTA, CDR2 FQGNSA. CDR3 sequence (DNA): TGTGCCAGCAGCTTAGGAGTATTCTACGAGCAGTACTTC. It is translated as CASSLGVFYEQYF.